This T cell receptor (beta chain) originates from a study of cytotoxic CD8 clonotypes in ibrutinib-treated CLL. Study-wide background: Responses: around 24 partial, 2 complete; after median approximately 68 months, roughly 15 stayed remitted, around twelve progressed.

Unmatched junction bases numbered 4, after V lost 7 bases and J lost 0 bases. Germline loops: CDR1 ENHRY, CDR2 SYGVKD. The CDR3 runs 14 residues. Library input was about 1.8 micrograms of DNA from cryopreserved PBMCs. With sequencing, the targeted depth ranged from 1 in 200,000 to 1 in 1 million T cells. TCRdb keeps only in-frame clones here, not all; method: immunoSEQ multiplex PCR. In the table there are around 130,000 clones, 84% of which are singletons. The chain is built from TRBV10-3 and TRBJ2-3, with 7 bases that match TRBD1. The receptor was derived from a human donor with chronic lymphocytic leukemia. Sample: PBMCs, taken after 24 months of ibrutinib treatment. CDR3 loop: CAITETGSTDTQYF. The CDR3 DNA is TGTGCCATCACAGAGACAGGGAGCACAGATACGCAGTATTTT.